A single sample is the source of the 25 T cell receptor beta chains below, sequenced in a study of shared clonotypes between healthy human individuals. Naive CD8 cells were CD45RO-negative, positively selected for CCR7, excluding terminally differentiated effector memory CD45RA+ cells. Produced via immunoSEQ multiplex PCR; TCRdb's table is partial and in-frame only. The sample has about 2.1 million clones; around 93% are singletons. Sequencing was carried out using naive CD8+ T cells from PBMCs. The receptors were gathered from a man between 18 and 29 years old in good health. Some clones in this sample may be carry-over from other donors' samples.

The V and J genes are TRBV25-1 and TRBJ2-5, with TRBD2 matching over 8 bases. CDR3 length: 14 residues. The germline V gene has CDR1 MGHDK and CDR2 SYGVNS. V gave up 4 bases and J gave up 4 bases; unmatched junction bases: 5. The DNA of the CDR3 is TGTGCCAGCAGTGGTACGGGAGGGCGAGAGACCCAGTACTTC. Its protein product is CASSGTGGRETQYF.

The V and J genes are TRBV7-9 and TRBJ2-3; D perhaps matches TRBD1 (6 bases). This CDR3 comprises 15 residues. The V and J ends lost 0 bases and 5 bases respectively, with 12 bases between them. Germline V gives CDR1 SEHNR, CDR2 FQNEAQ (reference sequence). The CDR3 is CASSLAQGLEDTQYF. The CDR3 DNA follows: TGTGCCAGCAGCTTAGCGCAGGGGTTGGAAGATACGCAGTATTTT.

The rearrangement uses TRBV9 and TRBJ2-7, with D uncertain. Trimming removed 0 bases from V and 5 bases from J, with 12 bases in between. This CDR3 is 14 amino acids long. Germline CDR1 reads SGDLS; CDR2 reads YYNGEE. The CDR3: CASSVEGTSHEQYF. Here the CDR3 DNA reads TGTGCCAGCAGCGTAGAGGGTACCTCGCACGAGCAGTACTTC.

The chain couples TRBV11-2 to TRBJ2-1, with 13 positions matching TRBD2. The CDR3 has 17 residues. V lost 1 base to trimming and J lost 4 bases; unmatched junction nucleotides: 4. Germline CDR1 SGHAT, CDR2 FQNNGV. The CDR3 sequence is CASSLGTSGGRYNEQFF. The CDR3 nucleotides read TGTGCCAGCAGCTTAGGGACTAGCGGGGGTAGGTACAATGAGCAGTTCTTC. The full variable domain, completed using reference TRBV11-2 and TRBJ2-1, is EAGVAQSPRYKIIEKRQSVAFWCNPISGHATLYWYQQILGQGPKLLIQFQNNGVVDDSQLPKDRFSAERLKGVDSTLKIQPAKLEDSAVYLCASSLGTSGGRYNEQFFGPGTRLTVL.

The chain joins TRBV10-3 to TRBJ2-5; 7 nucleotides agree with TRBD1. The J call may be incorrect, as the DNA end agrees better with TRBJ2-7. The length of the CDR3 is 12 residues. Germline V CDR1 and CDR2: ENHRY, SYGVKD. Written as DNA, the CDR3 is TGTGCCATAGGACAGGACTCCTACGAGCAGTACTTC. Residues: CAIGQDSYEQYF.

This chain joins TRBV7-9 and TRBJ1-1, with 8 nucleotides matching TRBD1. This CDR3 has 14 amino acids. After removal of 4 bases from V and 7 bases from J, the junction contained 8 bases not matched to a gene. From germline, CDR1 is SEHNR and CDR2 FQNEAQ (reference sequence). CDR3 bases: TGTGCCAGCAGCTCGTCCCGGGACAGGATTGAAGCTTTCTTT. Translation: CASSSSRDRIEAFF.

This clone was counted a few times. The J gene is TRBJ1-5, the V gene TRBV15, with no clear D. The germline V gene has CDR1 LNHNV and CDR2 YYDKDF (reference sequence). The CDR3 sequence is 15 residues long. V was trimmed by 0 bases and J by 2 bases, leaving 8 bases between them. In DNA, the CDR3 is TGTGCCACCAGCAGAGATGGTGGGGGCAATCAGCCCCAGCATTTT. Translated, it gives CATSRDGGGNQPQHF.

The chain carries TRBV19 and TRBJ2-3; D unclear. Per germline, CDR1 LNHDA and CDR2 SQIVND (reference sequence). V gave up 2 bases and J gave up 4 bases, with 13 bases separating them. This CDR3 has 15 amino acids. The CDR3 bases are TGTGCCAGTAGTATACTGTCTGTGGGCCCAGATACGCAGTATTTT. This translates into CASSILSVGPDTQYF.

This clone was detected only once. This chain joins TRBV7-9 and TRBJ2-5; D remains unclear. V was clipped by 1 base and J by 1 base, with 7 bases between them. Germline assignment: CDR1 SEHNR and CDR2 FQNEAQ (reference sequence). This CDR3 has 14 amino acids. In DNA form, the CDR3 reads TGTGCCAGCAGCTTAGAAGGGCTCCAAGAGACCCAGTACTTC. Residues: CASSLEGLQETQYF.

The rearrangement uses TRBV7-3 and TRBJ1-1; a possible D gene is TRBD1 (5 bases). The CDR3 is 13 residues long. Looked up from germline, CDR1 is SGHTA and CDR2 is FQGTGA. Between the trimmed V and J ends, which lost 1 base and 7 bases, there was a span of 10 bases. CDR3 sequence reads: CASSLRGGGEAFF. The CDR3 DNA is TGTGCCAGCAGCTTAAGGGGCGGAGGTGAAGCTTTCTTT.

The rearrangement links TRBV7-6 to TRBJ2-7; 9 bases are shared with TRBD2. The CDR3 is 14 residues long. Germline trimming cut 4 bases from V and 3 bases from J; bases unmatched to any gene: 4. The V gene's germline CDR1 is SGHVS and CDR2 FNYEAQ. The CDR3 DNA sequence: TGTGCCAGCAGCTACTCTAGCGGGAACTACGAGCAGTACTTC. Translating gives CASSYSSGNYEQYF.

The gene calls are TRBV5-3 and TRBJ2-3; D ambiguous. TRBV5-3 counts as an open reading frame of uncertain function. CDR3 length: 13 amino acids. The V end was cut by 5 bases, the J end by 3 bases, with 10 bases between. The CDR3 here is CARREMVTDTQYF. In DNA form, the CDR3 reads TGTGCCAGAAGGGAGATGGTGACAGATACGCAGTATTTT.

The chain combines TRBV28 with TRBJ2-1, with 16 bases matching TRBD2. The CDR3 has 19 amino acids. V gave up 7 bases and J gave up 8 bases; unmatched junction bases: 17. Germline V gene data show CDR1 as MDHEN and CDR2 as SYDVKM. The DNA of the CDR3 is TGTGCCAGCACCCTGACTCTCCTCGGGACTAGCGGGAGGGAGGATGAGCAGTTCTTC. It yields the protein CASTLTLLGTSGREDEQFF.

This chain connects TRBV7-2 to TRBJ2-7, with D perhaps being TRBD1 or TRBD2 (6 bases each). With 7 bases removed from V and 4 bases from J, the gap between germline ends came to 14 bases. The CDR3 has 13 residues. Germline V CDR1 and CDR2: SGHTA, FQGNSA. CDR3 nucleotide sequence: TGTGCCAGCACCCTTGGGGGGACATACGAGCAGTACTTC. It translates to CASTLGGTYEQYF.

The V gene is TRBV5-1, the J gene TRBJ2-5, with a weak D call TRBD2 (6 bases). Germline lookup yields CDR1 SGHRS and CDR2 YFSETQ. The CDR3 extends over 19 amino acids. V lost 4 bases and J lost 4, with 29 bases in between. The CDR3 spells CASSPAMRDLGGFTETQYF. In DNA form, the CDR3 reads TGCGCCAGCAGCCCGGCTATGCGGGACCTTGGGGGGTTCACAGAGACCCAGTACTTC.

This clone was seen just once. The rearrangement links TRBV27 to TRBJ2-3; TRBD2 agrees at 8 bases. The CDR3 covers 16 residues. CDR1 and CDR2 from the germline V gene are MNHEY and SMNVEV (reference sequence). The V segment lost 5 bases and the J segment 3 bases; nucleotides outside the gene matches: 10. The chain's CDR3 is CASSPGTREVTDTQYF. The CDR3 DNA reads as TGTGCCAGCAGTCCCGGGACTAGAGAAGTAACAGATACGCAGTATTTT.

The V gene is TRBV7-9, the J gene TRBJ2-3; D remains unclear. Trimming stripped 8 bases from V and 6 bases from J, with 18 bases between. The CDR3 has 14 amino acids. CDR1 is SEHNR, CDR2 FQNEAQ, per germline (reference sequence). CDR3 loop: CASSSYFSSDTQYF. CDR3 bases: TGTGCCAGCTCCTCTTACTTCTCTTCGGATACGCAGTATTTT.

This clone was seen a single time. The V gene is TRBV10-3, the J gene TRBJ2-7; TRBD2 aligns across 10 bases. The CDR3 covers 17 residues. Germline CDR1 and CDR2: ENHRY and SYGVKD. V was clipped by 0 bases and J by 3 bases; unmatched bases: 8. DNA of the CDR3: TGTGCCATCAGTGAGTCGACTCATGCTAGCGGGAGCTACGAGCAGTACTTC. Protein product: CAISESTHASGSYEQYF.

About this clone: Within the sample, other DNA sequences also encode this same CDR3. The chain joins TRBV7-8 to TRBJ2-2; no firm D call. Trimming left V 6 bases short and J 5 bases short, with 10 bases between. CDR1 and CDR2 from the germline V gene are SGHVS and FQNEAQ. The CDR3 has 13 residues. As DNA, the CDR3 is TGTGCCAGCAGTGTCCTGGCGACCGGGGAGCTGTTTTTT. Translation gives CASSVLATGELFF.

This clone was counted between two and nine times. The chain recombines TRBV20-1 with TRBJ1-2; no definite D call. This CDR3 has 11 amino acids. Germline CDR1 DFQATT, CDR2 SNEGSKA (reference sequence). V was cut by 6 bases and J by 6 bases, with 11 bases left in between. CDR3 in amino acids: CSANPRDGYTF. In DNA form, the CDR3 reads TGCAGTGCCAACCCTCGGGATGGCTACACCTTC.

CDR3 in amino acids: CATSRTLGDEAFF. In DNA form, the CDR3 reads TGTGCCACCTCCAGGACACTCGGAGACGAAGCTTTCTTT. This chain links TRBV19 with TRBJ1-1, with D possibly matching TRBD1 (5 bases). V was trimmed by 10 bases and J by 8 bases, leaving 20 bases between them. Germline-derived CDR1 and CDR2 are LNHDA and SQIVND (reference sequence). The CDR3 runs to 13 residues.

The chain joins TRBV29-1 to TRBJ2-7, with 12 bases fitting TRBD2. Germline values: CDR1 SQVTM, CDR2 ANQGSEA. The CDR3 runs 13 residues. Unmatched junction bases numbered 5, after V lost 8 bases and J lost 3 bases. This CDR3 reads CSPRLAGDYEQYF. The CDR3 DNA follows: TGCAGCCCCCGACTAGCGGGAGACTACGAGCAGTACTTC.

This clone appeared once. The V and J genes are TRBV2 and TRBJ2-3, with D possibly being TRBD1 (5 bases). CDR1 is SNHLY, CDR2 FYNNEI, per germline. The CDR3 sequence is 17 residues long. V was cut by 4 bases and J by 3 bases, with 20 bases left in between. The CDR3 nucleotides read TGTGCCAGCAGTGTTCTATCCCAGGGATTTTGGACAGATACGCAGTATTTT. Translation gives CASSVLSQGFWTDTQYF. The entire variable domain, with the rest obtained from reference TRBV2 and TRBJ2-3, is as follows: EPEVTQTPSHQVTQMGQEVILRCVPISNHLYFYWYRQILGQKVEFLVSFYNNEISEKSEIFDDQFSVERPDGSNFTLKIRSTKLEDSAMYFCASSVLSQGFWTDTQYFGPGTRLTVL.

The chain joins TRBV5-1 to TRBJ2-2; the match to TRBD2 covers 9 bases. The CDR3 is 18 amino acids. V was clipped by 4 bases and J by 4 bases; unmatched bases: 14. Germline V CDR1 and CDR2: SGHRS, YFSETQ. CDR3 in amino acids: CASSPAPGLAQITGELFF. The CDR3, as DNA: TGCGCCAGCAGCCCGGCGCCAGGACTAGCGCAGATCACCGGGGAGCTGTTTTTT.

This clone was seen a single time. The V call is TRBV15, the J call TRBJ2-7, with D uncertain. The CDR3 has 11 amino acids. The V gene lost 5 bases and the J gene lost 7 bases, with 9 bases spanning the gap. Looked up from germline, CDR1 is LNHNV and CDR2 is YYDKDF (reference sequence). The CDR3 sequence: CATSASGEQYF. CDR3 bases: TGTGCCACCAGCGCCAGTGGGGAGCAGTACTTC.